This T cell receptor (beta chain) was identified during a study of T cell responses to AZD1222 COVID-19 vaccine. Notes on the study in general: Increased Spike-specific TCR breadth and depth were observed after two AZD1222 doses.

Regarding this clone: The antigen is undetermined.

The CDR3 length is 14 residues. Trimming cost V 5 bases and J 6 bases; bases outside gene matches: 8. CDR1 is ENHRY and CDR2 is SYGVKD in the germline V gene. TCRdb keeps only in-frame clones here, not all; method: immunoSEQ multiplex PCR. The data show 86,000 or so clones, 90% seen once. The rearrangement links TRBV10-3 to TRBJ2-7; 9 bases are a match to TRBD2. The specimen was peripheral blood, collected on day 0 of AZD1222 vaccination. This sequence was found in an adult in good health. CDR3 sequence: CAISRTSVGSEQYF. As DNA, the CDR3 is TGTGCCATCAGTCGGACTAGCGTCGGTTCCGAGCAGTACTTC.